The 9 T cell receptor beta chains in this list originate from one sample, sequenced in a study of CD8 T cells in Susac syndrome. Random hexamers primed reverse transcription of about 0.45 to 1 ug RNA. Via MiXCR, TCRdb re-called the immunoSEQ multiplex PCR reads, giving one row per CDR3 protein. The repertoire holds 150,000 to 200,000 distinct CDR3 sequences, with just under 95% as singletons. The sequenced sample was CD4+ T cells from PBMCs. These receptors came from a human donor in good health.

The chain links TRBV15 to TRBJ2-3; 8 bases align to TRBD1. In germline, CDR1 is LNHNV, CDR2 YYDKDF (reference sequence). V was pared by 3 bases and J by 4 bases, with 3 bases of the junction left unmatched. The CDR3 totals 14 residues. CDR3 nucleotides: TGTGCCACCAGCAGGGACAGGGTTGCAGATACGCAGTATTTT. Protein: CATSRDRVADTQYF. The entire variable domain, with the rest obtained from reference TRBV15 and TRBJ2-3, is as follows: DAMVIQNPRYQVTQFGKPVTLSCSQTLNHNVMYWYQQKSSQAPKLLFHYYDKDFNNEADTPDNFQSRRPNTSFCFLDIRSPGLGDTAMYLCATSRDRVADTQYFGPGTRLTVL.

The J gene is TRBJ2-7, the V gene TRBV5-1; 9 nucleotides line up with TRBD1. CDR1 is SGHRS, CDR2 YFSETQ, per germline. CDR3 size: 13 residues. V lost 6 bases and J lost 4; bases outside the gene matches: 5. In DNA form, the CDR3 reads TGCGCCAGCACCTCCGGGACAGGGTACGAGCAGTACTTC. Its protein product is CASTSGTGYEQYF.

The genes are TRBV12-3 or TRBV12-4 and TRBJ2-5, with 8 bases identical to TRBD1. The V and J ends lost 2 bases and 4 bases, in that order; junction bases with no gene match: 9. The CDR3 extends over 16 amino acids. The DNA for the CDR3 is TGTGCCAGCAGTTTAATCGGGACAGGTAACATAGAGACCCAGTACTTC. As protein: CASSLIGTGNIETQYF.

The chain has TRBV7-2 and TRBJ2-7; D may be TRBD1 (6 bases). This CDR3 is built from 14 residues. Germline V gene sequence: CDR1 SGHTA, CDR2 FQGNSA. V lost 5 bases and J 1 base, leaving 12 bases between the germline ends. CDR3 in amino acids: CASSPAGASYEQYF. As DNA, the CDR3 is TGTGCCAGCAGCCCAGCAGGGGCTTCCTACGAGCAGTACTTC. The variable domain in full, completed from reference TRBV7-2 and TRBJ2-7, reads GAGVSQSPSNKVTEKGKDVELRCDPISGHTALYWYRQSLGQGLEFLIYFQGNSAPDKSGLPSDRFSAERTGGSVSTLTIQRTQQEDSAVYLCASSPAGASYEQYFGPGTRLTVT.

The chain is built from TRBV30 and TRBJ1-2; D is ambiguous. The CDR3 runs 12 residues. Germline V gene lookup returns CDR1 GTSNPN and CDR2 SVGIG (reference sequence). V lost 5 bases and J lost 7, with 14 bases in between. The CDR3 sequence is CAWSASTGGYTF. The CDR3 nucleotides are TGTGCCTGGTCTGCCTCTACGGGTGGCTACACCTTC.

The rearrangement links TRBV20-1 to TRBJ2-1; 11 bases fit TRBD1. Trimming removed 6 bases from V and 8 bases from J; junction bases left unmatched: 9. This CDR3 spans 14 amino acids. CDR1 is DFQATT and CDR2 is SNEGSKA in the germline V gene (reference sequence). The CDR3 loop is CSAPGTGGNHEQFF. The CDR3 DNA is TGCAGTGCCCCCGGGACAGGGGGAAACCATGAGCAGTTCTTC.

The chain uses TRBV27 and TRBJ1-1; D perhaps matches TRBD1 (6 bases). The V end was cut by 6 bases, the J end by 1 base, with 12 bases between. The CDR3 loop spans 14 amino acids. Germline values: CDR1 MNHEY, CDR2 SMNVEV (reference sequence). The CDR3 loop is CASRYQGRNTEAFF. CDR3 DNA sequence: TGTGCCAGCAGATATCAGGGGCGGAACACTGAAGCTTTCTTT.

V usage is TRBV20-1 and J usage is TRBJ2-1; TRBD2 matches at 13 bases. The CDR3 consists of 14 residues. J gave up 10 bases and V 3 bases, and 6 bases lay outside the gene matches. Germline V CDR1 and CDR2: DFQATT, SNEGSKA (reference sequence). CDR3 loop: CSASGLAGDGEQFF. In nucleotides, the CDR3 is TGCAGTGCTAGTGGACTAGCGGGAGACGGGGAGCAGTTCTTC.

The chain recombines TRBV20-1 with TRBJ2-5; 7 bases map to TRBD2. J was trimmed by 5 bases and V by 0 bases; bases with no gene match: 9. Germline loops: CDR1 DFQATT, CDR2 SNEGSKA (reference sequence). This CDR3 comprises 15 residues. CDR3: CSARDAGVTEETQYF. Here the CDR3 DNA reads TGCAGTGCTAGAGATGCGGGAGTAACGGAGGAGACCCAGTACTTC.